Below, one T cell receptor (beta chain) is given with its context. The sample is drawn from a study of control samples from healthy donors and cancer patients. Germline V CDR1 and CDR2: SGHTA, FQGTGA. This CDR3 contains 14 residues. V shed 3 bases and J shed 2 bases, with 8 bases lying between them. TCRdb's copy holds only in-frame clones and misses some; the assay was immunoSEQ multiplex PCR. This table has fewer than 200,000 clones, around 90% appearing once. Sequenced: blood. The chain uses TRBV7-3 and TRBJ2-1; D is uncertain. The TCR originated in a man aged 25 to 45 in good health. As DNA, the CDR3 is TGTGCCAGCAGCTTGGACCTGACCTACAATGAGCAGTTCTTC. Its protein is CASSLDLTYNEQFF.